One and the same sample provided the 28 T cell receptor beta chains below, sequenced in a study of human T cells and chemical hapten exposure. A single record per CDR3 protein comes from TCRdb applying MiXCR to the 5' RACE reads. The sample comprises about 110,000 distinct CDR3 sequences, 19% of which are singletons, and 2.5% to 3% rests with the top ten. Researchers extracted total RNA from unfractionated whole blood. These receptors were collected from a human donor in good health.

The chain couples TRBV12-3 or TRBV12-4 to TRBJ1-2, with D uncertain. This CDR3 has 15 residues. V was shortened by 1 base and J by 5 bases, with 14 bases between the two germline ends. CDR3 coding DNA: TGTGCCAGCAGTTTAGGGCAGACGAAGTCGTATGGCTACACCTTC. This sequence encodes CASSLGQTKSYGYTF.

The chain joins TRBV6-5 to TRBJ2-2, with D maybe TRBD2 (6 bases). Germline CDR1 MNHEY, CDR2 SVGAGI. The CDR3 runs to 16 residues. Between the trimmed V and J ends, which lost 6 bases and 5 bases, there was a span of 19 bases. The DNA of the CDR3 is TGTGCCAGCAGCTTCTCAAGCGGGTCTGAGACCGGGGAGCTGTTTTTT. This sequence encodes CASSFSSGSETGELFF.

The chain uses TRBV7-9 and TRBJ2-3; D might be TRBD1 (6 bases). This CDR3 is 15 amino acids long. Per the germline V gene, CDR1 is SEHNR and CDR2 is FQNEAQ (reference sequence). V lost 3 bases and J 1 base, leaving 11 bases between the germline ends. Written as DNA, the CDR3 is TGTGCCAGCAGCTTCCCGACAGGACGCACAGATACGCAGTATTTT. Its translation is CASSFPTGRTDTQYF.

This clonotype has only a few counts. The rearrangement links TRBV7-2 to TRBJ2-1; 13 bases are shared with TRBD2. V was pared by 1 base and J by 9 bases, with 6 bases of the junction left unmatched. The CDR3 runs to 16 residues. Germline V gene sequence: CDR1 SGHTA, CDR2 FQGNSA. The CDR3 here is CASSLVWTSGRVEQFF. CDR3 nucleotide sequence: TGTGCCAGCAGCTTAGTTTGGACTAGCGGGAGAGTTGAGCAGTTCTTC. The full variable domain, in which reference TRBV7-2 and TRBJ2-1 provide the parts outside the CDR3, is GAGVSQSPSNKVTEKGKDVELRCDPISGHTALYWYRQSLGQGLEFLIYFQGNSAPDKSGLPSDRFSAERTGGSVSTLTIQRTQQEDSAVYLCASSLVWTSGRVEQFFGPGTRLTVL.

The chain links TRBV12-3 or TRBV12-4 to TRBJ1-1; possible D gene TRBD1, 5 bases. The CDR3 is made up of 15 amino acids. V shed 2 bases and J shed 5 bases, with 15 bases lying between them. Here the CDR3 DNA reads TGTGCCAGCAGTTTATCCGGGGGATCGACGACTGAAGCTTTCTTT. Translated: CASSLSGGSTTEAFF.

A few counts support this clonotype. The chain links TRBV30 to TRBJ2-3; possible D gene TRBD2, 6 bases. V lost 1 base, J lost 2 bases, and 13 bases lay in between. The CDR3 sequence is 15 residues long. Germline loops: CDR1 GTSNPN, CDR2 SVGIG (reference sequence). CDR3 coding DNA: TGTGCCTGGAGTGCCTGGATAGCGGACACAGATACGCAGTATTTT. This codes for CAWSAWIADTDTQYF.

The chain is built from TRBV12-3 or TRBV12-4 and TRBJ2-5, with a tentative D call TRBD1 (5 bases). The CDR3 is 13 residues long. V was shortened by 6 bases and J by 5 bases, with 13 bases between the two germline ends. The CDR3 DNA follows: TGTGCCAGCAGGGGGCCCAACACGGAGACCCAGTACTTC. This sequence encodes CASRGPNTETQYF.

This chain links TRBV7-2 with TRBJ2-2; 10 bases agree with TRBD2. The V segment lost 1 base and the J segment 6 bases; nucleotides outside the gene matches: 8. Per the germline V gene, CDR1 is SGHTA and CDR2 is FQGNSA. This CDR3 is 17 amino acids long. This CDR3 is CASSLESGRARAGELFF. The DNA for the CDR3 is TGTGCCAGCAGCTTAGAAAGCGGGAGGGCCCGAGCCGGGGAGCTGTTTTTT.

The rearrangement joins TRBV5-1 to TRBJ1-2; no firm D call. Germline assignment: CDR1 SGHRS and CDR2 YFSETQ. This CDR3 is 15 amino acids long. The V gene lost 0 bases and the J gene lost 2 bases, with 11 bases spanning the gap. The CDR3 is CASSLDLQPNYGYTF. The DNA of the CDR3 is TGCGCCAGCAGCTTGGATCTACAGCCCAACTATGGCTACACCTTC. The variable domain in full, with the rest retrieved from reference TRBV5-1 and TRBJ1-2, is KAGVTQTPRYLIKTRGQQVTLSCSPISGHRSVSWYQQTPGQGLQFLFEYFSETQRNKGNFPGRFSGRQFSNSRSEMNVSTLELGDSALYLCASSLDLQPNYGYTFGSGTRLTVV.

This clonotype was picked up a small number of times. J is TRBJ1-6 and V is TRBV9, with a tentative D call TRBD1 (6 bases). CDR1 is SGDLS and CDR2 is YYNGEE in the germline V gene. This CDR3 contains 14 residues. V was pared by 0 bases and J by 9 bases, with 10 bases between. In nucleotides, the CDR3 is TGTGCCAGCAGCGTAGCGGGGGGCGGTTCACCCCTCCACTTT. Translating it yields CASSVAGGGSPLHF.

This clonotype was found a few times. Germline is not matched at one junction end, which may reflect a read error. This sequence joins TRBV6-5 and TRBJ1-5; D remains unclear. The CDR3 spans 9 residues. In germline, CDR1 is MNHEY, CDR2 SVGAGI. CDR3 DNA: TGTGCCAGCAGTCAGCCCCAGCATTTT. Translating it yields CASSQPQHF.

This clonotype was found a few times. This sequence joins TRBV12-3 or TRBV12-4 and TRBJ2-7; D is uncertain. The CDR3 spans 13 residues. V gave up 3 bases and J gave up 5 bases, with 11 bases separating them. The CDR3 nucleotides are TGTGCCAGCAGTTTGACTGGGCAAGACGAGCAGTACTTC. Protein product: CASSLTGQDEQYF.

V gene TRBV5-1 combines with J gene TRBJ1-1; 7 positions match TRBD1. Germline V gives CDR1 SGHRS, CDR2 YFSETQ. This CDR3 has 14 amino acids. V lost 4 bases, J lost 0 bases, and 3 bases stayed unmatched. CDR3 region: CASSRDSLNTEAFF. As DNA, the CDR3 is TGCGCCAGCAGCCGGGACAGCTTGAACACTGAAGCTTTCTTT. The variable domain in full, completed from reference TRBV5-1 and TRBJ1-1, reads KAGVTQTPRYLIKTRGQQVTLSCSPISGHRSVSWYQQTPGQGLQFLFEYFSETQRNKGNFPGRFSGRQFSNSRSEMNVSTLELGDSALYLCASSRDSLNTEAFFGQGTRLTVV.

In this sample, this clonotype turned up a few times. This chain links TRBV28 with TRBJ2-2; 10 nucleotides line up with TRBD2. With 5 bases clipped from V and 4 bases from J, the junction kept 4 bases outside the gene matches. CDR1 is MDHEN, CDR2 SYDVKM, per germline. The CDR3 is 15 residues long. CDR3 nucleotide sequence: TGTGCCAGCAGTCTAGCGGGAGCGGGCACCGGGGAGCTGTTTTTT. Amino acids: CASSLAGAGTGELFF.

This clonotype was seen more than once but under ten times. For the CDR3, the DNA is TGCAGCGTTGAAGGAAGGGGGCGAGATACGCAGTATTTT. It is translated as CSVEGRGRDTQYF. The V gene is TRBV29-1, the J gene TRBJ2-3; 7 bases match TRBD1. The CDR3 is 13 amino acids. Germline CDR1 is SQVTM and CDR2 is ANQGSEA. After removal of 1 base from V and 5 bases from J, the junction contained 3 bases not matched to a gene.

The V and J genes are TRBV6-6 and TRBJ2-1; tentatively, D is TRBD1 or TRBD2 (5 bases each). Deletions cut 6 bases from V and 2 bases from J, with 11 bases between. The CDR3 spans 14 residues. In germline, CDR1 is MNHNY, CDR2 SVGAGI (reference sequence). In DNA, the CDR3 is TGTGCCAGCAGGGGACCGACCACCTACAATGAGCAGTTCTTC. Translation gives CASRGPTTYNEQFF.

In this sample, this clonotype turned up a few times. This chain joins TRBV5-6 and TRBJ2-7, with TRBD2 matching 7 bases. The CDR3 totals 13 residues. J was trimmed by 7 bases and V by 4 bases; bases with no gene match: 8. From germline, CDR1 is SGHDT and CDR2 YYEEEE. The CDR3 sequence is CASSGDYTGEQYF. Written as DNA, the CDR3 is TGTGCCAGCAGCGGGGACTATACGGGGGAGCAGTACTTC.

The chain links TRBV6-2 or TRBV6-3 to TRBJ2-3; D is unclear. The CDR3 totals 12 residues. CDR1 MNHEY and CDR2 SVGEGT come from the germline V gene. The V end was cut by 5 bases, the J end by 3 bases, with 6 bases between. CDR3 in amino acids: CASSMTTDTQYF. CDR3 nucleotides: TGTGCCAGCAGTATGACTACAGATACGCAGTATTTT.

This chain joins TRBV29-1 and TRBJ2-7, with 8 bases identical to TRBD1. Trimming cost V 4 bases and J 2 bases; bases outside gene matches: 4. The CDR3 runs to 13 residues. Germline CDR1 and CDR2: SQVTM and ANQGSEA. The CDR3 DNA is TGCAGCGTTGTGACAGGGGTAACCTACGAGCAGTACTTC. It yields the protein CSVVTGVTYEQYF.

Of note for this clonotype: A clone one base away is much larger, so this may be a read error. J is TRBJ1-1 and V is TRBV20-1, with D possibly TRBD1 on 6 matching bases. The CDR3 spans 11 residues. V was cut by 6 bases and J by 2 bases, with 7 bases left in between. Germline V gene data show CDR1 as DFQATT and CDR2 as SNEGSKA (reference sequence). CDR3 in DNA: TGCAGTGCAGGGGGTAACACTGAAGCTTTCTTT. As protein: CSAGGNTEAFF.

This chain links TRBV9 with TRBJ2-3, with D unresolved. The V end was cut by 0 bases, the J end by 3 bases, with 2 bases between. The CDR3 is 12 residues long. The germline CDR1 and CDR2 sequences are SGDLS and YYNGEE. CDR3 nucleotides: TGTGCCAGCAGCGTAGATACAGATACGCAGTATTTT. Its translation is CASSVDTDTQYF.

J is TRBJ1-1 and V is TRBV30; D may be TRBD1 (6 bases). V was shortened by 5 bases and J by 2 bases, with 12 bases between the two germline ends. This CDR3 spans 13 amino acids. CDR1 GTSNPN and CDR2 SVGIG come from the germline V gene (reference sequence). This CDR3 is CAWGTGINTEAFF. In DNA form, the CDR3 reads TGTGCCTGGGGTACAGGGATCAACACTGAAGCTTTCTTT.

This clonotype came up a few times. The chain employs TRBV18 and TRBJ2-3, with D possibly being TRBD1 (5 bases). V dropped 2 bases and J dropped 2 bases, with 8 bases sitting between them. This CDR3 spans 14 amino acids. Germline loops: CDR1 KGHSH, CDR2 LQKENI. The CDR3 DNA follows: TGTGCCAGCTCACCAACAGGTACCACAGATACGCAGTATTTT. It is translated as CASSPTGTTDTQYF.

This clonotype has more than one count but fewer than ten. J is TRBJ2-7 and V is TRBV27; no clear D gene. Germline CDR1 is MNHEY and CDR2 is SMNVEV (reference sequence). This CDR3 region has 11 residues. Deletions cut 5 bases from V and 5 bases from J, with 7 bases between. The CDR3 region has the DNA TGTGCCAGCAGTCGCGGCGACGAGCAGTACTTC. This translates into CASSRGDEQYF.

This clonotype was counted only a few times. The chain is built from TRBV20-1 and TRBJ1-2; D gene uncertain. Germline-derived CDR1 and CDR2 are DFQATT and SNEGSKA (reference sequence). CDR3 size: 10 residues. Trimming cost V 4 bases and J 5 bases, with 5 bases left between them. CDR3 DNA: TGCAGTGCTACCGGGTATGGCTACACCTTC. Amino acids: CSATGYGYTF.

The chain combines TRBV28 with TRBJ1-1; 9 nucleotides agree with TRBD1. Trimming took 6 bases from V and 5 from J; bases not matched to a gene: 7. CDR3 size: 14 residues. Per the germline V gene, CDR1 is MDHEN and CDR2 is SYDVKM. The CDR3 region has the DNA TGTGCCAGCAGCTTGGACAGGGGAGGAACTGAAGCTTTCTTT. Translation: CASSLDRGGTEAFF. Complete variable domain (other parts from reference TRBV28 and TRBJ1-1): DVKVTQSSRYLVKRTGEKVFLECVQDMDHENMFWYRQDPGLGLRLIYFSYDVKMKEKGDIPEGYSVSREKKERFSLILESASTNQTSMYLCASSLDRGGTEAFFGQGTRLTVV.

This clonotype was counted a few times. This rearrangement joins TRBV10-3 to TRBJ2-7; the match to TRBD1 covers 7 bases. The CDR3 loop spans 13 amino acids. The junction had 11 bases not matched to a gene; V was cut back by 3 bases and J by 12 bases. CDR1 ENHRY and CDR2 SYGVKD come from the germline V gene. The CDR3 DNA reads TGTGCCATCAGTGACCCTGGACAGGCCTCACGGTACTTC. Encoded protein: CAISDPGQASRYF.

This clonotype has more than one count but fewer than ten. V and J are TRBV5-1 and TRBJ1-1; D unresolved. This CDR3 has 15 amino acids. Trimming stripped 5 bases from V and 8 bases from J, with 22 bases between. From germline, CDR1 is SGHRS and CDR2 YFSETQ. The CDR3 bases are TGCGCCAGCAGGATCGGCTCCGTGGCAGTCCCAGAAGCTTTCTTT. Encoded protein: CASRIGSVAVPEAFF.